This T cell receptor (beta chain) was sequenced for a study of cytomegalovirus exposure and HLA in healthy donors. This clone was detected once. PCR was performed using 60 Vbeta and 13 Jbeta primers. Repertoires were generated with immunoSEQ multiplex PCR, while TCRdb's copy carries only in-frame clones and drops some. The table lists 140,000 or so clones, about 70% of them singletons. The CDR3 is 12 amino acids. Trimming shortened V by 3 bases and J by 6 bases, and 9 bases separated the two germline ends. From germline, CDR1 is LNHDA and CDR2 SQIVND (reference sequence). V gene TRBV19 combines with J gene TRBJ2-7; TRBD2 is a possible D gene (6 bases). The source material was PBMCs. This sequence was found in a woman aged 35 to 49 in good health and CMV-seronegative. CDR3 sequence (DNA): TGTGCCAGTAGTATTGGGGGGTCCGAGCAGTACTTC. The encoded protein is CASSIGGSEQYF.